One sample yielded the 21 T cell receptor beta chains listed below, sequenced in a study of cytomegalovirus exposure and HLA in healthy donors. The PCR had 60 Vbeta and 13 Jbeta primers. The table came from immunoSEQ multiplex PCR; TCRdb's copy has only in-frame clones and leaves some out. The repertoire includes 130,000 to 150,000 clones, around 74% of them detected once, and roughly 4.5% sits in the top ten. The sample taken for sequencing was PBMCs. Source of these receptors: a man between 18 and 29 years old in good health and CMV-seropositive.

The rearrangement uses TRBV2 and TRBJ1-6, with unresolved D. Germline V gene lookup returns CDR1 SNHLY and CDR2 FYNNEI. This CDR3 spans 12 amino acids. Trimming took off 4 bases at V and 7 bases at J, with 5 bases between the two ends. Written as DNA, the CDR3 is TGTGCCAGCAGTGGCGGCAATTCACCCCTCCACTTT. Encoded protein: CASSGGNSPLHF. Supplemented by reference TRBV2 and TRBJ1-6, the full variable domain reads EPEVTQTPSHQVTQMGQEVILRCVPISNHLYFYWYRQILGQKVEFLVSFYNNEISEKSEIFDDQFSVERPDGSNFTLKIRSTKLEDSAMYFCASSGGNSPLHFGNGTRLTVT.

The sample holds a few counts of this clone. The chain recombines TRBV4-1 with TRBJ2-7; TRBD1 matches 10 bases. Losses at the gene ends were 4 bases for V and 3 bases for J; bases not matched to a gene: 3. Per the germline V gene, CDR1 is MGHRA and CDR2 is YSYEKL. The CDR3 consists of 14 residues. In DNA form, the CDR3 reads TGCGCCAGCAGCCCGGGACAGGGGTACTACGAGCAGTACTTC. Its translation: CASSPGQGYYEQYF.

The chain recombines TRBV28 with TRBJ1-2; tentatively, D is TRBD1 (6 bases). V was trimmed by 10 bases and J by 3 bases, leaving 18 bases between them. There are 14 residues in the CDR3. Per the germline V gene, CDR1 is MDHEN and CDR2 is SYDVKM. The CDR3 protein is CATSPQGFDYGYTF. Written as DNA, the CDR3 is TGTGCCACATCTCCTCAGGGGTTTGACTATGGCTACACCTTC.

This clone was seen once. This rearrangement joins TRBV6-6 to TRBJ2-5, with a weak D call TRBD1 (5 bases). CDR1 is MNHNY and CDR2 is SVGAGI in the germline V gene (reference sequence). Trimming left V 0 bases short and J 4 bases short, with 6 bases between. This CDR3 region has 13 residues. CDR3 residues: CASSYSGRETQYF. For the CDR3, the DNA is TGTGCCAGCAGTTACTCGGGGCGAGAGACCCAGTACTTC.

The rearrangement uses TRBV7-3 and TRBJ2-3; perhaps TRBD2 as D (6 bases). Germline V lookup: CDR1 SGHTA, CDR2 FQGTGA. V lost 5 bases, J lost 4 bases, and 13 bases lay in between. The CDR3 covers 14 residues. The CDR3 here is CASSLGSYADTQYF. The CDR3 bases are TGTGCCAGCAGCCTCGGGAGTTACGCAGATACGCAGTATTTT.

The table lists this clone with a few counts. The V and J genes are TRBV7-8 and TRBJ1-1; D gene uncertain. V dropped 1 base and J dropped 0 bases, with 18 bases sitting between them. CDR1 is SGHVS and CDR2 is FQNEAQ in the germline V gene. This CDR3 is built from 18 residues. CDR3 region: CASSLGRRPPGMNTEAFF. CDR3 coding DNA: TGTGCCAGCAGCTTAGGGAGACGCCCGCCGGGGATGAACACTGAAGCTTTCTTT.

The V call is TRBV7-9, the J call TRBJ1-3, with D possibly being TRBD1 (5 bases). The germline CDR1 and CDR2 sequences are SEHNR and FQNEAQ (reference sequence). V was cut by 3 bases and J by 0 bases, with 12 bases left in between. This CDR3 is 16 amino acids long. DNA for the CDR3: TGTGCCAGCAGCTTGCGGCAGGGCCCCTCTGGAAACACCATATATTTT. Amino acids: CASSLRQGPSGNTIYF.

The V and J genes are TRBV4-2 and TRBJ1-2, with D maybe TRBD1 (6 bases). The CDR3 runs 19 residues. From germline, CDR1 is LGHNA and CDR2 YNFKEQ. Trimming cost V 1 base and J 2 bases, with 23 bases left between them. CDR3 sequence reads: CASSQGNRATDRANYGYTF. CDR3 sequence (DNA): TGTGCCAGCAGCCAAGGGAACCGCGCTACGGACAGAGCAAACTATGGCTACACCTTC.

The chain joins TRBV6-1 to TRBJ2-7; no definite D call. The CDR3 spans 12 residues. V lost 3 bases and J 2 bases, leaving 5 bases between the germline ends. Germline-derived CDR1 and CDR2 are MNHNS and SASEGT. CDR3 nucleotides: TGTGCCAGCAGTGACAGGCCCTACGAGCAGTACTTC. Translation: CASSDRPYEQYF.

The V and J genes are TRBV9 and TRBJ1-2; TRBD1 might be the D (5 bases). Germline loops: CDR1 SGDLS, CDR2 YYNGEE. There are 12 residues in the CDR3. V shed 2 bases and J shed 10 bases, with 12 bases lying between them. CDR3 nucleotides: TGTGCCAGCAGCGTCGGGGGATCACCCTACACCTTC. Its translation is CASSVGGSPYTF.

This clone was recorded a few times. The V call is TRBV18, the J call TRBJ2-2; 7 nucleotides align to TRBD1. Germline V gene data show CDR1 as KGHSH and CDR2 as LQKENI. The junction had 6 bases not matched to a gene; V was cut back by 8 bases and J by 3 bases. The CDR3 totals 14 residues. CDR3 nucleotides: TGTGCCAGCACCGATCAGGGGGACACCGGGGAGCTGTTTTTT. Translation gives CASTDQGDTGELFF.

The genes are TRBV5-1 and TRBJ2-7, with 7 nucleotides matching TRBD1. Germline values: CDR1 SGHRS, CDR2 YFSETQ. Trimming removed 4 bases from V and 3 bases from J; junction bases left unmatched: 4. The CDR3 totals 13 residues. In nucleotides, the CDR3 is TGCGCCAGCAGCAACCGACAGGGCTACGAGCAGTACTTC. This sequence encodes CASSNRQGYEQYF.

A word on this clone: Germline and junction disagree at one end, which may indicate a read error. The genes are TRBV2 and TRBJ2-7, with D tentatively TRBD1 (5 bases). Germline assignment: CDR1 SNHLY and CDR2 FYNNEI. The length of the CDR3 is 11 residues. Written as DNA, the CDR3 is TGTGCCAGCAGTGATGAATTGGGGCGATTATTC. Encoded protein: CASSDELGRLF.

The genes are TRBV7-2 and TRBJ1-6, with D unresolved. The CDR3 has 13 residues. Trimming left V 2 bases short and J 9 bases short, with 8 bases between. Germline CDR1 SGHTA, CDR2 FQGNSA. The CDR3 region is CASSLSVRSPLHF. CDR3 nucleotide sequence: TGTGCCAGCAGCTTATCGGTTCGTTCACCCCTCCACTTT.

This clone was seen a few times. The chain has TRBV7-2 and TRBJ1-1, with D perhaps matching TRBD1 (6 bases). V was cut by 4 bases and J by 1 base, with 13 bases left in between. The CDR3 has 15 residues. CDR1 and CDR2 (germline): SGHTA, FQGNSA. CDR3 residues: CASSWPRGANTEAFF. For the CDR3, the DNA is TGTGCCAGCAGCTGGCCGCGGGGGGCGAACACTGAAGCTTTCTTT.

The chain combines TRBV19 with TRBJ1-4; 7 bases agree with TRBD1. The CDR3 totals 16 residues. The V gene's germline CDR1 is LNHDA and CDR2 SQIVND (reference sequence). The ends lost 5 bases at V and 0 bases at J; junction bases unmatched: 6. CDR3 in DNA: TGTGCCAGTAGTCAGTCAGGGGGTGCAACTAATGAAAAACTGTTTTTT. Protein product: CASSQSGGATNEKLFF. The entire variable domain, with the rest obtained from reference TRBV19 and TRBJ1-4, is as follows: DGGITQSPKYLFRKEGQNVTLSCEQNLNHDAMYWYRQDPGQGLRLIYYSQIVNDFQKGDIAEGYSVSREKKESFPLTVTSAQKNPTAFYLCASSQSGGATNEKLFFGSGTQLSVL.

In its sample, this clone was seen once. This chain links TRBV2 with TRBJ1-5; 7 bases are shared with TRBD1. The CDR3 extends over 16 amino acids. Germline-derived CDR1 and CDR2 are SNHLY and FYNNEI. The ends lost 6 bases at V and 7 bases at J; junction bases unmatched: 15. The CDR3 coding sequence is TGTGCCAGCAGGGAACGTAGACAGGGAGAGGGCCAGCCCCAGCATTTT. As protein: CASRERRQGEGQPQHF.

The V call is TRBV9, the J call TRBJ2-3; 8 bases line up with TRBD2. Germline V gives CDR1 SGDLS, CDR2 YYNGEE. The J segment lost 2 bases and the V segment lost 1 base, leaving 6 bases of the junction unmatched. The CDR3 extends over 16 amino acids. The CDR3 spells CASSVNSGVPTDTQYF. CDR3 sequence (DNA): TGTGCCAGCAGCGTAAATAGCGGGGTACCCACAGATACGCAGTATTTT.

V is TRBV9 and J is TRBJ2-7; no clear D gene. The ends were cut back, 0 bases at V and 0 bases at J, with 10 bases in the middle. The CDR3 consists of 15 residues. Per the germline V gene, CDR1 is SGDLS and CDR2 is YYNGEE. CDR3 DNA sequence: TGTGCCAGCAGCGTAGGCAGTATCCTCTCCTACGAGCAGTACTTC. This sequence encodes CASSVGSILSYEQYF.

The rearrangement uses TRBV6-1 and TRBJ1-1; 7 nucleotides agree with TRBD1. From germline, CDR1 is MNHNS and CDR2 SASEGT. The CDR3 is made up of 13 amino acids. V lost 6 bases and J lost 3; bases outside the gene matches: 4. The CDR3 reads CASREGADTEAFF. Here the CDR3 DNA reads TGTGCCAGCAGGGAGGGGGCGGACACTGAAGCTTTCTTT.

This clone has a handful of counts. The J gene is TRBJ1-3, the V gene TRBV6-1, with D uncertain. CDR3 length equals 13 residues. Between the trimmed V and J ends, which lost 7 bases and 4 bases, there was a span of 11 bases. Per germline, CDR1 MNHNS and CDR2 SASEGT. CDR3 nucleotide sequence: TGTGCCAGCACCTCGGGGAGAGGAAACACCATATATTTT. Translation gives CASTSGRGNTIYF.